The clone carrying this T cell receptor (beta chain) was counted a single time. Its specificity is not known. The run depth of the assay was deep. Using immunoSEQ multiplex PCR, the repertoire was profiled, and TCRdb retains in-frame clones only, with some absent. The sample contains fewer than 100,000 clones, around 67% of which appear only once. These data come from a study of shared clonotypes between healthy human individuals. CCR7-negative CD45RA+ TemRA cells were combined with CD45RO+ cells to form CD8 memory. Study-wide results and limits: Unshared clonotypes carried lower generation probabilities than those common to all four donors.

The CDR3 consists of 15 residues. Germline V gene lookup returns CDR1 KGHSH and CDR2 LQKENI. The ends were cut back, 3 bases at V and 0 bases at J, with 8 bases in the middle. The chain recombines TRBV18 with TRBJ2-2; no definite D call. The sequenced sample was memory CD8+ T cells sorted from blood. The sample's subset: CD45RO+ cells pooled with CCR7-negative TemRA cells. This TCR came from a man aged 25-45 years in good health. The CDR3 DNA sequence: TGTGCCAGCTCACCTACGACTGCGAACACCGGGGAGCTGTTTTTT. Translated: CASSPTTANTGELFF.